Included here is one T cell receptor (beta chain) sequence, with context. The antigen remains unidentified. The length of the CDR3 is 14 residues. In germline, CDR1 is GTSNPN, CDR2 SVGIG (reference sequence). V was trimmed by 0 bases and J by 6 bases, leaving 15 bases between them. The data originate from a study of T cell responses to AZD1222 COVID-19 vaccine. The study, taken as a whole, reports: The donor group comprised mostly white British people and more females; the analysis possibly underestimated clonal diversity. Nearly half of spike-specific TCRs reportedly target variant regions that are unmutated in the B.1.351 and B.1.1.7 variants. Two doses of AZD1222 preceded a rise in Spike-specific TCR breadth and depth.

The analysis combined second doses at about 4 or about 12 weeks. The assay was immunoSEQ multiplex PCR, and TCRdb's table has in-frame clones only and misses some. The sample has 99,000 or so clones, about 88% seen once; the top ten hold 44%. This receptor was taken from an adult who received the AZD1222 COVID-19 vaccine. The chain recombines TRBV30 with TRBJ2-7; D remains unclear. Here the sequenced sample was peripheral blood, taken 28 days after the second AZD1222 dose. In DNA form, the CDR3 reads TGTGCCTGGAGTGTTAGGTCCGGCCAACTCGAGCAGTACTTC. Protein: CAWSVRSGQLEQYF.